The 26 T cell receptor beta chains reported below all come from one sample, sequenced in a study of cytomegalovirus exposure and HLA in healthy donors (dated by TCRdb to 2016 to 2017). The library was generated by the immunoSEQ multiplex PCR assay. For the multiplex PCR, a mixture combining 60 forward primers for TCR Vbeta segments and 13 reverse primers for TCR Jbeta segments was used. TCRdb mirrors the immuneACCESS table, restricted to in-frame sequences. Some clones are absent from its copies; in checked studies, under half trace to an unresolved V gene, and the reason for the others is unknown. Counted in this sample were 70,000 to 100,000 clones; about 84% of them appeared once. Approximately 2% of the sample rests with the top ten. The sequenced material came from PBMCs. These receptors all stem from a man aged 18 to 30 in good health and CMV-seronegative.

The V and J genes are TRBV27 and TRBJ1-3; 7 nucleotides align to TRBD1. Per the germline V gene, CDR1 is MNHEY and CDR2 is SMNVEV (reference sequence). V shed 1 base and J 0 bases; nucleotides not matched to a gene: 3. The CDR3 extends over 16 amino acids. CDR3 DNA sequence: TGTGCCAGCAGTTTATTAGGGACAGACTCTGGAAACACCATATATTTT. Translation gives CASSLLGTDSGNTIYF.

The table lists this clone with a few counts. This chain joins TRBV5-1 and TRBJ1-4; no clear D. Germline CDR1 is SGHRS and CDR2 is YFSETQ. Trimming removed 0 bases at V and 8 bases at J, with 14 bases between. This CDR3 spans 15 amino acids. The CDR3 here is CASSLAGAVGEKLFF. CDR3 coding DNA: TGCGCCAGCAGCTTGGCCGGAGCAGTTGGAGAAAAACTGTTTTTT. The whole variable domain, remainder taken from reference TRBV5-1 and TRBJ1-4, is KAGVTQTPRYLIKTRGQQVTLSCSPISGHRSVSWYQQTPGQGLQFLFEYFSETQRNKGNFPGRFSGRQFSNSRSEMNVSTLELGDSALYLCASSLAGAVGEKLFFGSGTQLSVL.

The genes are TRBV5-1 and TRBJ1-2, with a tentative D call TRBD1 (5 bases). Germline lookup yields CDR1 SGHRS and CDR2 YFSETQ. Trimming took off 2 bases at V and 8 bases at J, with 13 bases between the two ends. There are 13 residues in the CDR3. CDR3 nucleotide sequence: TGCGCCAGCAGCTTCGGTGGGGCTGTCGGCTACACCTTC. This encodes CASSFGGAVGYTF.

J is TRBJ2-3 and V is TRBV5-4, with 7 bases matching TRBD1. Germline values: CDR1 SGHNT, CDR2 YYREEE (reference sequence). Germline trimming cut 2 bases from V and 1 base from J; bases unmatched to any gene: 7. The CDR3 runs to 16 residues. The chain's CDR3 is CASSLAGQVGTDTQYF. The CDR3 bases are TGTGCCAGCAGCTTAGCCGGACAGGTCGGCACAGATACGCAGTATTTT.

The rearrangement uses TRBV6-1 and TRBJ1-2; 12 bases are shared with TRBD1. Per germline, CDR1 MNHNS and CDR2 SASEGT. V shed 6 bases, J shed 8 bases, and the junction held 7 bases outside the gene matches. The CDR3 is 14 amino acids. In DNA form, the CDR3 reads TGTGCCAGCAGGGGACAGGGGGCCCCTTACGGCTACACCTTC. Its protein product is CASRGQGAPYGYTF.

The J gene is TRBJ2-7, the V gene TRBV5-5; D is uncertain. Germline V gene sequence: CDR1 SGHKS, CDR2 YYEKEE (reference sequence). This CDR3 contains 14 residues. V lost 0 bases and J lost 2, with 9 bases in between. This chain's CDR3 is CASSLGRLPYEQYF. CDR3 DNA: TGTGCCAGCAGCTTGGGCAGGCTCCCCTACGAGCAGTACTTC. The full variable domain, its missing parts supplied by reference TRBV5-5 and TRBJ2-7, is DAGVTQSPTHLIKTRGQQVTLRCSPISGHKSVSWYQQVLGQGPQFIFQYYEKEERGRGNFPDRFSARQFPNYSSELNVNALLLGDSALYLCASSLGRLPYEQYFGPGTRLTVT.

The chain links TRBV19 to TRBJ2-1; TRBD1 is a possible D gene (6 bases). Germline V lookup: CDR1 LNHDA, CDR2 SQIVND (reference sequence). The V end was cut by 7 bases, the J end by 0 bases, with 10 bases between. The CDR3 runs 14 residues. This CDR3 reads CASNRAGSYNEQFF. CDR3 nucleotide sequence: TGTGCCAGTAACAGGGCAGGCTCCTACAATGAGCAGTTCTTC.

The V gene is TRBV9, the J gene TRBJ2-1, with 9 positions matching TRBD2. The CDR3 runs 16 residues. The V gene's germline CDR1 is SGDLS and CDR2 YYNGEE. V lost 2 bases, J lost 0 bases, and 3 bases stayed unmatched. DNA for the CDR3: TGTGCCAGCAGCGTTCTTAGCGGGGGCTCCTACAATGAGCAGTTCTTC. This codes for CASSVLSGGSYNEQFF. The full variable domain, completed using reference TRBV9 and TRBJ2-1, is DSGVTQTPKHLITATGQRVTLRCSPRSGDLSVYWYQQSLDQGLQFLIQYYNGEERAKGNILERFSAQQFPDLHSELNLSSLELGDSALYFCASSVLSGGSYNEQFFGPGTRLTVL.

The chain couples TRBV5-4 to TRBJ2-2; 9 nucleotides align to TRBD1. Unmatched junction bases numbered 7, after V lost 4 bases and J lost 6 bases. This CDR3 has 15 residues. Germline CDR1 reads SGHNT; CDR2 reads YYREEE (reference sequence). The CDR3 DNA follows: TGTGCCAGCAGCAGGGACAGGGCCGTAGCCGGGGAGCTGTTTTTT. It codes for CASSRDRAVAGELFF.

This clone was seen a single time. The CDR3 DNA follows: TGTGCCAGTATCTCAGGACTAGCGGGGCGAGGAGATACGCAGTATTTT. As protein: CASISGLAGRGDTQYF. The chain recombines TRBV19 with TRBJ2-3; 12 bases agree with TRBD2. There are 16 residues in the CDR3. CDR1 LNHDA and CDR2 SQIVND come from the germline V gene (reference sequence). Trimming at V came to 7 bases and at J to 5 bases, leaving 10 bases not matched to a gene. Combining the CDR3 with reference TRBV19 and TRBJ2-3 gives the whole variable domain DGGITQSPKYLFRKEGQNVTLSCEQNLNHDAMYWYRQDPGQGLRLIYYSQIVNDFQKGDIAEGYSVSREKKESFPLTVTSAQKNPTAFYLCASISGLAGRGDTQYFGPGTRLTVL.

With regard to this clone: Germline and junction disagree at one end, which may indicate a read error. V is TRBV5-6 and J is TRBJ2-2, with unresolved D. The germline V gene encodes CDR1 SGHDT and CDR2 YYEEEE. The CDR3 has 15 residues. In nucleotides, the CDR3 is TGTGCCTGCAGACGAGTTAGTGAGGACACCGGGGAGCTGTTTTTT. It codes for CACRRVSEDTGELFF.

This clone was observed a few times. The chain links TRBV19 to TRBJ1-5; D may be TRBD1 (5 bases). The V and J ends lost 3 bases and 7 bases respectively, with 13 bases between them. The V gene's germline CDR1 is LNHDA and CDR2 SQIVND (reference sequence). The CDR3 covers 14 residues. CDR3 residues: CASSIFQGEQPQHF. The CDR3 nucleotides are TGTGCCAGTAGTATCTTTCAGGGTGAGCAGCCCCAGCATTTT.

V gene TRBV6-5 combines with J gene TRBJ2-7; D is possibly TRBD2 (5 bases). CDR1 is MNHEY and CDR2 is SVGAGI in the germline V gene. This CDR3 is 15 amino acids long. Deletions cut 2 bases from V and 2 bases from J, with 13 bases between. The CDR3, as DNA: TGTGCCAGCAGTTACGGCATAGCGTCTACCTACGAGCAGTACTTC. Protein sequence: CASSYGIASTYEQYF.

This clone was recorded once. V usage is TRBV18 and J usage is TRBJ1-1, with TRBD1 as a possible D gene (5 bases). The germline gives CDR1 KGHSH, CDR2 LQKENI. The V and J ends lost 6 bases and 1 base respectively, with 12 bases between them. This CDR3 region has 14 residues. The CDR3 DNA follows: TGTGCCAGCTCGGGGACTGGGGGGAACACTGAAGCTTTCTTT. Protein sequence: CASSGTGGNTEAFF.

This clone was seen a single time. This sequence joins TRBV6-6 and TRBJ1-5; D possibly corresponds to TRBD1 (5 bases). This CDR3 is 16 amino acids long. Trimming took 5 bases from V and 2 from J, leaving 16 bases between them. Germline V gene sequence: CDR1 MNHNY, CDR2 SVGAGI (reference sequence). The CDR3: CASSHGPGDGNQPQHF. The CDR3, as DNA: TGTGCCAGCAGTCACGGGCCGGGGGACGGCAATCAGCCCCAGCATTTT.

This clone appeared once. CDR3: CASSSSPRGGYTF. The CDR3 DNA follows: TGTGCCAGCAGTTCCAGCCCTAGGGGTGGCTACACCTTC. The chain joins TRBV27 to TRBJ1-2, with D perhaps matching TRBD1 (5 bases). CDR3 size: 13 residues. The V gene lost 4 bases and the J gene lost 7 bases, with 13 bases spanning the gap. Germline V gene lookup returns CDR1 MNHEY and CDR2 SMNVEV (reference sequence).

J is TRBJ2-1 and V is TRBV2; a possible D gene is TRBD2 (6 bases). CDR1 is SNHLY and CDR2 is FYNNEI in the germline V gene. V was shortened by 3 bases and J by 4 bases, with 13 bases between the two germline ends. This CDR3 is built from 15 residues. The CDR3, as DNA: TGTGCCAGCAGTGAGGGCCTAGCGAGTTACAATGAGCAGTTCTTC. This gives the protein CASSEGLASYNEQFF.

In DNA form, the CDR3 reads TGTGCCAGCTCACCATCTGGACAGGGACGAGCTAATGAAAAACTGTTTTTT. Its protein is CASSPSGQGRANEKLFF. The V call is TRBV18, the J call TRBJ1-4, with 8 positions matching TRBD1. The ends lost 2 bases at V and 3 bases at J; junction bases unmatched: 8. Germline V gene lookup returns CDR1 KGHSH and CDR2 LQKENI. The CDR3 has 17 residues.

This chain uses TRBV18 with TRBJ1-2; 7 bases are shared with TRBD1. J lost 0 bases, V lost 3 bases, and 4 bases had no gene match. The germline V gene has CDR1 KGHSH and CDR2 LQKENI. This CDR3 spans 15 amino acids. CDR3 in amino acids: CASSPRDRPNYGYTF. The CDR3 nucleotides read TGTGCCAGCTCACCCCGGGACAGACCTAACTATGGCTACACCTTC.

In the case of this clone: Other DNA sequences in this sample translate to the same CDR3. The chain couples TRBV5-8 to TRBJ2-5; 9 bases map to TRBD1. The germline V gene encodes CDR1 SGHTS and CDR2 YDEGEE. The CDR3 sequence is 15 residues long. J was trimmed by 2 bases and V by 3 bases; bases with no gene match: 5. The CDR3 loop is CASSSGQGLQETQYF. The CDR3 DNA sequence: TGTGCCAGCAGCTCGGGACAGGGACTTCAAGAGACCCAGTACTTC.

This clone was recorded only once. The chain uses TRBV10-2 and TRBJ1-5, with TRBD1 as a possible D gene (5 bases). Germline lookup yields CDR1 WSHSY and CDR2 SAAADI. Trimming cost V 6 bases and J 4 bases, with 13 bases left between them. This CDR3 is built from 14 residues. The CDR3 DNA reads as TGCGCCAGCAGCCAAACAGGAGGGAATCAGCCCCAGCATTTT. Its protein product is CASSQTGGNQPQHF.

The V call is TRBV9, the J call TRBJ1-3; D gene uncertain. This CDR3 has 16 residues. The V gene lost 0 bases and the J gene lost 0 bases, with 10 bases spanning the gap. Germline V gives CDR1 SGDLS, CDR2 YYNGEE. DNA for the CDR3: TGTGCCAGCAGCGTAGGAGGCGGAGGCTCTGGAAACACCATATATTTT. It yields the protein CASSVGGGGSGNTIYF.

Comment on this clone: The junction shows a germline mismatch at one end, possibly a read error. The J gene is TRBJ2-7, the V gene TRBV7-9; tentatively, D is TRBD1 (6 bases). The CDR3 covers 13 residues. Germline loops: CDR1 SEHNR, CDR2 FQNEAQ (reference sequence). CDR3: CSSSWTATYEQYF. CDR3 sequence (DNA): TGTTCCAGCAGCTGGACAGCCACCTACGAGCAGTACTTC.

The chain joins TRBV6-5 to TRBJ1-1, with 7 bases aligning to TRBD1. V lost 8 bases and J lost 7; bases outside the gene matches: 10. CDR3 length equals 13 residues. CDR1 MNHEY and CDR2 SVGAGI come from the germline V gene. The CDR3 loop is CASFPQGRIEAFF. In DNA form, the CDR3 reads TGTGCCAGCTTCCCACAGGGGCGGATTGAAGCTTTCTTT.

The genes are TRBV4-1 and TRBJ2-3; tentative D call: TRBD2 (6 bases). The CDR3 runs to 16 residues. CDR1 is MGHRA, CDR2 YSYEKL, per germline. Trimming took off 4 bases at V and 2 bases at J, with 16 bases between the two ends. The CDR3 loop is CASSLQDYRLTDTQYF. The CDR3 bases are TGCGCCAGCAGCCTTCAGGACTACCGTCTCACAGATACGCAGTATTTT.

This clone was found once. The genes are TRBV2 and TRBJ1-1; D might be TRBD1 (6 bases). Per germline, CDR1 SNHLY and CDR2 FYNNEI. Trimming stripped 6 bases from V and 1 base from J, with 12 bases between. The CDR3 has 14 residues. This chain's CDR3 is CASRLDSQNTEAFF. The DNA of the CDR3 is TGTGCCAGCAGACTGGACAGCCAGAACACTGAAGCTTTCTTT.